The 32 T cell receptor beta chains reported below all come from one sample, sequenced in a study of CD8+ T cells in alopecia areata. Treatment meaning: oral pan-JAK inhibitor, 5-10 mg twice daily. TCR sequencing used cDNA made by reverse transcription of extracted RNA. Data came from immunoSEQ multiplex PCR; TCRdb stores just in-frame clones and leaves some out. The sample shows about 190,000 clones, 60% of them seen only once. This specimen consisted of CD4+ T cells sorted from blood, obtained at week 4, from a patient treated with tofacitinib. These receptor sequences come from a human donor with alopecia areata.

The J gene is TRBJ2-5, the V gene TRBV29-1, with 9 positions matching TRBD2. Germline CDR1 reads SQVTM; CDR2 reads ANQGSEA. Germline trimming cut 5 bases from V and 5 bases from J; bases unmatched to any gene: 6. The CDR3 runs to 13 residues. The CDR3 is CSVLASGTETQYF. The CDR3 DNA is TGCAGCGTTTTGGCTAGCGGGACTGAGACCCAGTACTTC.

The genes are TRBV29-1 and TRBJ1-1; 7 bases map to TRBD1. The CDR3 sequence is 13 residues long. CDR1 is SQVTM and CDR2 is ANQGSEA in the germline V gene. Trimming took 6 bases from V and 0 from J; bases not matched to a gene: 4. In nucleotides, the CDR3 is TGCAGCGTCACGACAGGGTTGAACACTGAAGCTTTCTTT. Translation: CSVTTGLNTEAFF.

This clone was detected only a few times. The chain is built from TRBV2 and TRBJ2-6; a possible D gene is TRBD1 (6 bases). Germline CDR1 is SNHLY and CDR2 is FYNNEI. The CDR3 contains 15 residues. The V end was cut by 8 bases, the J end by 4 bases, with 15 bases between. The CDR3 protein is CASDATGSGANVLTF. The CDR3 bases are TGTGCCAGCGATGCTACAGGGTCCGGGGCCAACGTCCTGACTTTC.

Only one count was recorded for this clone. J is TRBJ2-7 and V is TRBV7-6, with D possibly being TRBD2 (6 bases). This CDR3 has 14 residues. Germline assignment: CDR1 SGHVS and CDR2 FNYEAQ. Trimming took 5 bases from V and 0 from J, leaving 11 bases between them. CDR3 sequence: CASSKSAGSYEQYF. The CDR3 nucleotides read TGTGCCAGCAGCAAATCAGCGGGCTCCTACGAGCAGTACTTC.

The chain is built from TRBV30 and TRBJ1-5; D gene ambiguous. CDR1 GTSNPN and CDR2 SVGIG come from the germline V gene (reference sequence). V lost 4 bases and J 0 bases, leaving 13 bases between the germline ends. The CDR3 length is 15 residues. This chain's CDR3 is CAWTSDGDSNQPQHF. Written as DNA, the CDR3 is TGTGCCTGGACTTCGGACGGCGATAGCAATCAGCCCCAGCATTTT.

This sequence joins TRBV29-1 and TRBJ1-2; weak D call: TRBD1 (5 bases). The CDR3 is made up of 12 amino acids. V gave up 7 bases and J gave up 4 bases, with 13 bases separating them. Germline V gene data show CDR1 as SQVTM and CDR2 as ANQGSEA. The CDR3 bases are TGCAGCGAACTCAGGGATGCCTATGGCTACACCTTC. This translates into CSELRDAYGYTF.

This chain joins TRBV9 and TRBJ2-3; no clear D gene. Germline-derived CDR1 and CDR2 are SGDLS and YYNGEE. The CDR3 extends over 14 amino acids. V lost 3 bases to trimming and J lost 0 bases, with 8 bases between them. In nucleotides, the CDR3 is TGTGCCAGCAGCGACGAACAAAGCACAGATACGCAGTATTTT. Protein: CASSDEQSTDTQYF.

J is TRBJ2-5 and V is TRBV2; possible D gene TRBD2, 7 bases. The CDR3 runs to 11 residues. Germline loops: CDR1 SNHLY, CDR2 FYNNEI. V was trimmed by 7 bases and J by 5 bases, leaving 8 bases between them. The CDR3 sequence is CASKGGETQYF. CDR3 sequence (DNA): TGTGCCAGCAAGGGGGGGGAGACCCAGTACTTC.

The chain carries TRBV2 and TRBJ2-1; D assignment may be TRBD1 or TRBD2 (5 bases each). The CDR3 is 13 residues long. V was shortened by 3 bases and J by 7 bases, with 10 bases between the two germline ends. Germline CDR1 and CDR2: SNHLY and FYNNEI. Here the CDR3 DNA reads TGTGCCAGCAGTGACGCCGGGGCTAATGAGCAGTTCTTC. Protein product: CASSDAGANEQFF.

This clone was detected a few times. The chain combines TRBV18 with TRBJ2-1; 14 bases fit TRBD2. Germline CDR1 and CDR2: KGHSH and LQKENI. Trimming cost V 3 bases and J 9 bases; bases outside gene matches: 1. The CDR3 runs to 14 residues. CDR3 region: CASSPGTSGGEQFF. CDR3 nucleotide sequence: TGTGCCAGCTCACCGGGGACTAGCGGGGGTGAGCAGTTCTTC. Full variable domain (remainder filled in from reference TRBV18 and TRBJ2-1): NAGVMQNPRHLVRRRGQEARLRCSPMKGHSHVYWYRQLPEEGLKFMVYLQKENIIDESGMPKERFSAEFPKEGPSILRIQQVVRGDSAAYFCASSPGTSGGEQFFGPGTRLTVL.

In this sample, this clone turned up a few times. V gene TRBV11-2 combines with J gene TRBJ2-2; TRBD2 aligns across 8 bases. This CDR3 is built from 14 residues. V shed 5 bases, J shed 7 bases, and the junction held 6 bases outside the gene matches. Per the germline V gene, CDR1 is SGHAT and CDR2 is FQNNGV. The CDR3 spells CASSPGLVIGELFF. The CDR3 bases are TGTGCCAGCAGCCCGGGACTAGTGATCGGGGAGCTGTTTTTT.

J is TRBJ2-7 and V is TRBV11-1; D is uncertain. V gave up 1 base and J gave up 2 bases, with 6 bases separating them. Looked up from germline, CDR1 is SGHAT and CDR2 is FQDESV (reference sequence). This CDR3 region has 13 residues. DNA of the CDR3: TGTGCCAGCAGCTTAGATAATGCCTACGAGCAGTACTTC. Amino acids: CASSLDNAYEQYF. The full variable domain, completed using reference TRBV11-1 and TRBJ2-7, is EAEVAQSPRYKITEKSQAVAFWCDPISGHATLYWYRQILGQGPELLVQFQDESVVDDSQLPKDRFSAERLKGVDSTLKIQPAELGDSAMYLCASSLDNAYEQYFGPGTRLTVT.

This rearrangement joins TRBV12-5 to TRBJ2-5; D perhaps matches TRBD1 (6 bases). The CDR3 contains 19 residues. Looked up from germline, CDR1 is LGHNT and CDR2 is FRNRAP. V lost 0 bases, J lost 5 bases, and 25 bases lay in between. CDR3 in amino acids: CASGLVWGLPAPDLETQYF. The CDR3 DNA follows: TGTGCTAGTGGTTTGGTTTGGGGGCTGCCGGCGCCAGATTTGGAGACCCAGTACTTC.

This sequence joins TRBV30 and TRBJ2-7; no reliable D call. The germline gives CDR1 GTSNPN, CDR2 SVGIG (reference sequence). V lost 0 bases and J lost 6, with 9 bases in between. The CDR3 loop spans 12 amino acids. Here the CDR3 DNA reads TGTGCCTGGAGTGTTAGGGTAGGCGAGCAGTACTTC. Residues: CAWSVRVGEQYF.

The chain is built from TRBV30 and TRBJ1-5; D may be TRBD1 (6 bases). Trimming pared 3 bases from V and 3 bases from J, leaving 12 bases between. Germline assignment: CDR1 GTSNPN and CDR2 SVGIG (reference sequence). This CDR3 contains 14 residues. In DNA, the CDR3 is TGTGCCTGGAGGGGACACGTAACCAATCAGCCCCAGCATTTT. Its protein is CAWRGHVTNQPQHF.

The chain has TRBV29-1 and TRBJ2-3; D is uncertain. Per the germline V gene, CDR1 is SQVTM and CDR2 is ANQGSEA. This CDR3 is 12 amino acids long. V shed 7 bases and J shed 8 bases, with 16 bases lying between them. The CDR3 here is CSATARSTTQYF. DNA of the CDR3: TGCAGCGCCACGGCCCGGTCGACTACGCAGTATTTT.

V and J are TRBV4-1 and TRBJ2-3, with D maybe TRBD2 (5 bases). This CDR3 comprises 13 residues. Trimming pared 2 bases from V and 5 bases from J, leaving 8 bases between. Per germline, CDR1 MGHRA and CDR2 YSYEKL. The CDR3 reads CASSQRAGDTQYF. The DNA for the CDR3 is TGCGCCAGCAGCCAACGGGCGGGAGATACGCAGTATTTT.

V is TRBV6-6 and J is TRBJ2-2; 9 nucleotides line up with TRBD1. Germline lookup yields CDR1 MNHNY and CDR2 SVGAGI (reference sequence). This CDR3 contains 16 residues. V shed 8 bases and J 4 bases; nucleotides not matched to a gene: 11. The DNA of the CDR3 is TGTGCCAGCCGCAAGAGACAGGGGGACGTCACCGGGGAGCTGTTTTTT. This encodes CASRKRQGDVTGELFF.

In its sample, this clone was seen a few times. V usage is TRBV29-1 and J usage is TRBJ2-7; 9 bases fit TRBD2. The CDR3 length is 13 residues. With 7 bases clipped from V and 3 bases from J, the junction kept 7 bases outside the gene matches. Looked up from germline, CDR1 is SQVTM and CDR2 is ANQGSEA. The CDR3: CSGSSGRYYEQYF. As DNA, the CDR3 is TGCAGCGGATCAAGCGGGAGGTACTACGAGCAGTACTTC.

This rearrangement joins TRBV5-1 to TRBJ1-4; D is undetermined. There are 14 residues in the CDR3. Trimming stripped 1 base from V and 7 bases from J, with 11 bases between. Per the germline V gene, CDR1 is SGHRS and CDR2 is YFSETQ. The CDR3 loop is CASSLLTAGEKLFF. The CDR3, as DNA: TGCGCCAGCAGCTTGCTTACAGCCGGTGAAAAACTGTTTTTT.

This chain joins TRBV28 and TRBJ2-6; the D gene is possibly TRBD2 (5 bases). CDR1 and CDR2 (germline): MDHEN, SYDVKM. This CDR3 has 16 residues. Between the trimmed V and J ends, which lost 6 bases and 4 bases, there was a span of 16 bases. CDR3 protein: CASRPSLGSGANVLTF. CDR3 DNA: TGTGCCAGCAGGCCTTCCCTGGGGAGCGGGGCCAACGTCCTGACTTTC.

This chain links TRBV30 with TRBJ1-1, with D hard to call. Per the germline V gene, CDR1 is GTSNPN and CDR2 is SVGIG (reference sequence). V lost 5 bases and J 3 bases, leaving 7 bases between the germline ends. This CDR3 is built from 11 residues. CDR3 DNA sequence: TGTGCCTGGGCTAAGGACACTGAAGCTTTCTTT. Translation: CAWAKDTEAFF.

This clone appeared a few times. This chain connects TRBV28 to TRBJ1-1, with D tentatively TRBD1 (6 bases). The V end was cut by 4 bases, the J end by 8 bases, with 11 bases between. This CDR3 spans 12 amino acids. CDR1 MDHEN and CDR2 SYDVKM come from the germline V gene. This CDR3 is CASSSVTGEAFF. CDR3 coding DNA: TGTGCCAGCAGTTCAGTAACAGGGGAAGCTTTCTTT.

The chain employs TRBV11-2 and TRBJ2-3; D is uncertain. The CDR3 covers 15 residues. Trimming pared 4 bases from V and 2 bases from J, leaving 13 bases between. Germline V CDR1 and CDR2: SGHAT, FQNNGV. The CDR3 sequence: CASSSARTSTDTQYF. Here the CDR3 DNA reads TGTGCCAGCAGCTCCGCCCGGACCTCCACAGATACGCAGTATTTT.

This clone was observed a handful of times. V usage is TRBV30 and J usage is TRBJ1-1, with unresolved D. The germline V and J ends were trimmed by 2 bases and 4 bases, with 14 bases remaining between them. CDR3 length equals 14 residues. Germline CDR1 and CDR2: GTSNPN and SVGIG (reference sequence). CDR3 coding DNA: TGTGCCTGGAGTCTCGGGGAGGTGGGCACTGAAGCTTTCTTT. This translates into CAWSLGEVGTEAFF.

This clone was detected only a few times. The rearrangement links TRBV15 to TRBJ2-7, with TRBD1 matching over 7 bases. The CDR3 extends over 17 amino acids. CDR1 is LNHNV and CDR2 is YYDKDF in the germline V gene (reference sequence). V lost 3 bases to trimming and J lost 6 bases; unmatched junction nucleotides: 17. The CDR3 coding sequence is TGTGCCACCAGCAGGCCCGGACAGGTCCTCCCTAACGGCGAGCAGTACTTC. Its translation is CATSRPGQVLPNGEQYF.

This chain uses TRBV29-1 with TRBJ2-5; 13 bases map to TRBD2. The CDR3 is 17 residues long. V shed 3 bases and J 0 bases; nucleotides not matched to a gene: 7. In germline, CDR1 is SQVTM, CDR2 ANQGSEA. The CDR3 loop reads CSVDRMTSGRYQETQYF. CDR3 bases: TGCAGCGTTGACCGAATGACTAGCGGGAGGTACCAAGAGACCCAGTACTTC.

This clone turned up a few times. V is TRBV29-1 and J is TRBJ2-1; TRBD2 matches at 10 bases. The CDR3 spans 16 residues. V lost 1 base and J lost 4; bases outside the gene matches: 7. Looked up from germline, CDR1 is SQVTM and CDR2 is ANQGSEA. CDR3 sequence reads: CSVEGEREGRYNEQFF. The CDR3 DNA is TGCAGCGTTGAAGGGGAGCGGGAGGGTCGGTACAATGAGCAGTTCTTC.

The genes are TRBV29-1 and TRBJ1-1, with D perhaps matching TRBD1 (5 bases). The CDR3 loop spans 14 amino acids. CDR1 SQVTM and CDR2 ANQGSEA come from the germline V gene. V lost 4 bases and J 1 base, leaving 13 bases between the germline ends. CDR3: CSVVPRAGNTEAFF. DNA for the CDR3: TGCAGCGTTGTCCCCAGGGCGGGGAACACTGAAGCTTTCTTT.

The chain links TRBV29-1 to TRBJ1-4; D may be TRBD1 (6 bases). CDR3 size: 13 residues. The ends were cut back, 7 bases at V and 5 bases at J, with 14 bases in the middle. The germline V gene encodes CDR1 SQVTM and CDR2 ANQGSEA. The CDR3 DNA sequence: TGCAGCGCCAAGACAGGAAGGAATGAAAAACTGTTTTTT. It translates to CSAKTGRNEKLFF.

This clone was counted a few times. The DNA of the CDR3 is TGTGCCAGCAGCTCTGACAGGCCCTTTGAGCAGTACTTC. Residues: CASSSDRPFEQYF. The rearrangement links TRBV7-3 to TRBJ2-7, with TRBD1 as a possible D gene (6 bases). The CDR3 is 13 amino acids. V lost 4 bases and J 7 bases, leaving 14 bases between the germline ends. Germline lookup yields CDR1 SGHTA and CDR2 FQGTGA.

This clone was recorded a few times. The sample contains more than one DNA sequence encoding this CDR3. The V call is TRBV4-2, the J call TRBJ2-1; TRBD2 matches 8 bases. Germline values: CDR1 LGHNA, CDR2 YNFKEQ. Losses at the gene ends were 1 base for V and 4 bases for J; bases not matched to a gene: 3. The CDR3 runs 15 residues. CDR3 nucleotides: TGTGCCAGCAGCCAAGCTACTAGCGGATACAATGAGCAGTTCTTC. Amino acids: CASSQATSGYNEQFF.